This TCR beta chain was retrieved from a study of cytomegalovirus exposure and HLA in healthy donors. PCR amplification relied on 60 Vbeta primers (plus 13 Jbeta primers). Sequenced by immunoSEQ multiplex PCR; TCRdb stores in-frame clones only, minus some. The profile shows roughly 190,000 clones, around 87% of them singletons. V shed 0 bases and J 2 bases; nucleotides not matched to a gene: 17. Germline CDR1 reads GTSNPN; CDR2 reads SVGIG (reference sequence). The CDR3 sequence is 20 residues long. On this clone: Antigen unknown.

Study results and limitations: Information on immune exposure was restricted to one variable (CMV serostatus). With later analysis, a missense DCLRE1C variant became linked to TCR beta V- and J-gene trimming. An ancestry cluster, one associated with Asian ancestry, reportedly showed fewer N-insertions than the 666-donor mean in a later analysis.

Sequencing input: PBMCs. This receptor was obtained from a boy younger than 10 in good health and CMV-seronegative. The chain employs TRBV30 and TRBJ2-2; the match to TRBD2 covers 8 bases. The CDR3 loop reads CAWSVQSGGWRGANTGELFF. For the CDR3, the DNA is TGTGCCTGGAGTGTACAATCGGGAGGCTGGCGGGGGGCTAACACCGGGGAGCTGTTTTTT.